A single sample is the source of the 5 T cell receptor beta chains below, sequenced in a study of PD-L1 blockade in urothelial cancer. Method: immunoSEQ multiplex PCR; TCRdb's copy keeps in-frame clones and lacks some. The sample includes tens of thousands of clones, over 75% of them seen just once. Sequencing was performed on PBMCs, taken around atezolizumab (anti-PD-L1) treatment. The receptor source for this set is a man between 65 and 79 years old with urothelial cancer.

The V call is TRBV5-1, the J call TRBJ1-1, with D possibly being TRBD1 (6 bases). The germline V gene encodes CDR1 SGHRS and CDR2 YFSETQ. CDR3 length: 15 residues. The V and J ends lost 4 bases and 1 base respectively, with 14 bases between them. This CDR3 reads CASSPHGTPNTEAFF. CDR3 DNA: TGCGCCAGCAGCCCGCATGGGACACCGAACACTGAAGCTTTCTTT. Variable domain in full (rest from reference TRBV5-1 and TRBJ1-1): KAGVTQTPRYLIKTRGQQVTLSCSPISGHRSVSWYQQTPGQGLQFLFEYFSETQRNKGNFPGRFSGRQFSNSRSEMNVSTLELGDSALYLCASSPHGTPNTEAFFGQGTRLTVV.

The chain couples TRBV4-1 to TRBJ2-7; no clear D. This CDR3 region has 13 residues. Germline loops: CDR1 MGHRA, CDR2 YSYEKL. The V end lost 2 bases, the J end lost 3 bases, and 8 bases lay between the germline ends. In nucleotides, the CDR3 is TGCGCCAGCAGCCAACTCAGGAACTACGAGCAGTACTTC. It encodes CASSQLRNYEQYF.

This chain connects TRBV19 to TRBJ1-2; unclear D gene. Trimming took off 5 bases at V and 7 bases at J, with 11 bases between the two ends. Germline loops: CDR1 LNHDA, CDR2 SQIVND (reference sequence). The CDR3 is made up of 12 amino acids. The DNA for the CDR3 is TGTGCCAGTAGTGAGGCGATGCGTGGCTACACCTTC. It encodes CASSEAMRGYTF.

This clone has a handful of counts. Written as DNA, the CDR3 is TGTGCCAGCAGCTGGACTAGCGGGCCTACCTACAATGAGCAGTTCTTC. It is translated as CASSWTSGPTYNEQFF. V and J are TRBV7-9 and TRBJ2-1, with 11 bases matching TRBD2. Germline CDR1 and CDR2: SEHNR and FQNEAQ (reference sequence). The V segment lost 4 bases and the J segment 2 bases; nucleotides outside the gene matches: 4. The CDR3 loop spans 16 amino acids.

The rearrangement links TRBV6-1 to TRBJ2-7; no firm D call. The CDR3 is 13 residues long. V gave up 6 bases and J gave up 3 bases, with 12 bases separating them. Germline V gene data show CDR1 as MNHNS and CDR2 as SASEGT. The DNA for the CDR3 is TGTGCCAGCAGGCATAACAGAGACTACGAGCAGTACTTC. It codes for CASRHNRDYEQYF.